This section outlines one TCR beta chain sequence together with its context. The data belong to a study of blood T cell repertoires in COVID-19. Study-wide background: The analysed material was cDNA or gDNA that came from T cells, B-cell-depleted T cells, or PBMCs.

Assay: immunoSEQ multiplex PCR; the TCRdb copy retains only in-frame clones and omits some. The data show 60,000 to 85,000 clones, about 82% seen once. This receptor was taken from a woman aged 55-75 years with acute or convalescent COVID-19. Sample: peripheral blood.

The CDR3 bases are TGTGCCAGCAGTTTACAGGGGCCTCCCACCGGGGAGCTGTTTTTT. Amino acids: CASSLQGPPTGELFF. The gene calls are TRBV6-2 or TRBV6-3 and TRBJ2-2; 7 positions agree with TRBD1. Germline values: CDR1 MNHEY, CDR2 SVGEGT. Germline trimming cut 4 bases from V and 4 bases from J; bases unmatched to any gene: 6. The CDR3 contains 15 residues.